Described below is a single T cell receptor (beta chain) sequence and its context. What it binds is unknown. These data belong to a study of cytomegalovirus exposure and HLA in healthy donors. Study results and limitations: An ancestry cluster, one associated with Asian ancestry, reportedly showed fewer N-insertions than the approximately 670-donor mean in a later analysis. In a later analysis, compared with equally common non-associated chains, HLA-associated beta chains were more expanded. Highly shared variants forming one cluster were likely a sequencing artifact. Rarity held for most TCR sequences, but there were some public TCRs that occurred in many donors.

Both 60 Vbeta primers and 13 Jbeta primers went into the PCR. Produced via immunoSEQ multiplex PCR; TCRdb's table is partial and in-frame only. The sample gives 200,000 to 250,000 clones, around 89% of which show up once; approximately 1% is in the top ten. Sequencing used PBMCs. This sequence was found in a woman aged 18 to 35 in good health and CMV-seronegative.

The CDR3 protein is CASSLAPSGRGTDTQYF. DNA of the CDR3: TGCGCCAGCAGCTTGGCCCCAAGCGGGAGAGGAACAGATACGCAGTATTTT. The V call is TRBV5-1, the J call TRBJ2-3; 8 bases align to TRBD2. The V segment lost 0 bases and the J segment 3 bases; nucleotides outside the gene matches: 9. Germline V CDR1 and CDR2: SGHRS, YFSETQ. The CDR3 is 17 amino acids.